Listed below are T cell receptor beta chains from one sample, sequenced in a study of control samples from healthy donors and cancer patients. Measured with immunoSEQ multiplex PCR; TCRdb has only the in-frame clones, and not every one. The sample has about 100,000 clones; 70% to 90% are singletons. The sample comprised blood. The receptors shown here come from a man between 25 and 39 years old in good health. Each CDR3 is given with its conserved first and last residue. A D gene is named only where the DNA matches it firmly. Some rows have no size entry. The others give once, few or many, or a class for an expanded clone.

J	size	D	V	CDR3	DNA
TRBJ2-7	-	TRBD1	TRBV14	CASSLGQGYEQYF	TGTGCCAGCAGCTTGGGACAGGGCTACGAGCAGTACTTC
TRBJ2-5	-	TRBD2	TRBV10-1	CASSDPGLAGPHIQETQYF	TGCGCCAGCAGTGACCCTGGTCTAGCGGGGCCCCACATACAAGAGACCCAGTACTTC
TRBJ2-5	few	-	TRBV28	CASSPPGGRGETQYF	TGTGCCAGCAGTCCCCCGGGGGGCAGGGGCGAGACCCAGTACTTC
TRBJ2-4	-	TRBD2	TRBV10-1	CASDLRLAGPLIAKNIQYF	TGCGCCAGCGATCTAAGACTAGCGGGGCCTCTTATAGCCAAAAACATTCAGTACTTC
TRBJ2-7	-	-	TRBV11-2	CASSLVGDEQYF	TGTGCCAGCAGCTTAGTTGGGGACGAGCAGTACTTC
TRBJ1-2	-	TRBD1	TRBV7-9	CASSSTGTGDGYTF	TGTGCCAGCAGCTCAACCGGGACAGGGGATGGCTACACCTTC
TRBJ2-2	-	TRBD1	TRBV5-4	CASSLAGGASATGELFF	TGTGCCAGCAGCTTGGCAGGGGGCGCGAGTGCCACCGGGGAGCTGTTTTTT
TRBJ2-2	-	-	TRBV29-1	CSVASNTGELFF	TGCAGCGTAGCGAGTAACACCGGGGAGCTGTTTTTT
TRBJ2-3	-	-	TRBV14	CASSPHQADTQYF	TGTGCCAGCAGCCCCCACCAGGCAGATACGCAGTATTTT
TRBJ2-7	-	-	TRBV27	CASSPTVSYEQYF	TGTGCCAGCAGTCCGACTGTCTCCTACGAGCAGTACTTC
TRBJ2-2	-	TRBD1	TRBV7-2	CASSLDGTGHTGELFF	TGTGCCAGCAGCTTAGATGGGACAGGCCACACCGGGGAGCTGTTTTTT
TRBJ2-1	-	TRBD2	TRBV19	CASSISAGGNNEQFF	TGTGCCAGTAGTATTTCAGCGGGAGGCAACAATGAGCAGTTCTTC
TRBJ1-5	-	TRBD1	TRBV25-1	CASSTGGGQPQHF	TGTGCCAGCAGCACAGGGGGCGGTCAGCCCCAGCATTTT
TRBJ2-4	-	TRBD1	TRBV5-4	CASSRDRNIQYF	TGTGCCAGCAGCAGGGACAGAAACATTCAGTACTTC
TRBJ2-3	-	-	TRBV5-1	CASRQNTDTQYF	TGCGCCAGCAGGCAGAACACAGATACGCAGTATTTT
TRBJ2-7	-	-	TRBV7-9	CASSLGRSYEQYF	TGTGCCAGCAGCTTAGGACGGAGTTACGAGCAGTACTTC
TRBJ2-7	many	-	TRBV6-5	CASSSPGTVPYEQYF	TGTGCCAGCAGTTCCCCGGGGACTGTACCCTACGAGCAGTACTTC
TRBJ2-7	few	-	TRBV11-2	CASSFYSQTYEQYF	TGTGCCAGCAGCTTCTACAGCCAAACCTACGAGCAGTACTTC
TRBJ2-1	-	-	TRBV6-4	CASSEGSRGYNEQFF	TGTGCCAGCAGTGAAGGCTCTCGGGGTTACAATGAGCAGTTCTTC
TRBJ1-4	-	TRBD1	TRBV28	CASSKTGAANEKLFF	TGTGCCAGCAGCAAAACAGGGGCAGCTAATGAAAAACTGTTTTTT
TRBJ2-7	-	-	TRBV4-1	CASSQESQRPYEQYF	TGCGCCAGCAGCCAAGAGTCGCAGCGACCCTACGAGCAGTACTTC
TRBJ1-2	-	TRBD1	TRBV5-6	CASGTGNYGYTF	TGTGCCAGCGGGACAGGGAACTATGGCTACACCTTC
TRBJ1-5	-	-	TRBV19	CASSKTDSNQPQHF	TGTGCCAGTAGTAAGACCGATAGCAATCAGCCCCAGCATTTT
TRBJ2-3	-	-	TRBV6-6	CASSSYPDTQYF	TGTGCCAGCAGTTCTTACCCAGATACGCAGTATTTT
TRBJ2-7	-	TRBD2	TRBV5-1	CASSSSGGSYEQYF	TGCGCCAGCAGCTCGAGCGGGGGTTCCTACGAGCAGTACTTC
TRBJ2-1	-	-	TRBV6-4	CASREGHGVNEQFF	TGTGCCAGCAGAGAGGGACACGGGGTCAATGAGCAGTTCTTC
TRBJ1-2	few	-	TRBV7-8	CASSLGKDGYTF	TGTGCCAGCAGCTTAGGGAAGGATGGCTACACCTTC
TRBJ1-1	once	-	TRBV11-1	CASSLSDTWAFF	TGTGCCAGCAGCTTATCGGACACTTGGGCTTTCTTT
TRBJ2-1	-	TRBD2	TRBV28	CASRTGGSGRGNEQFF	TGTGCCAGCAGAACCGGTGGTAGCGGGAGGGGCAATGAGCAGTTCTTC
TRBJ2-1	-	-	TRBV20-1	CSASSGQGLDEQFF	TGCAGTGCTAGTTCAGGGCAGGGGCTAGATGAGCAGTTCTTC
TRBJ2-3	-	TRBD2	TRBV2	CASSGRGSGSATDTQYF	TGTGCCAGCAGTGGCCGGGGGAGCGGGAGTGCGACAGATACGCAGTATTTT
TRBJ2-7	-	-	TRBV5-3	CASQGGRSEQYF	TGTGCCAGCCAGGGGGGACGGTCCGAGCAGTACTTC
TRBJ2-1	once	-	TRBV6-5	CAIRPLDEQFF	TGTGCCATAAGACCCCTGGATGAGCAGTTCTTC
TRBJ1-2	once	-	TRBV7-3	CASSLWGSEWDGYTF	TGTGCCAGCAGCTTATGGGGATCAGAGTGGGATGGCTACACCTTC